The text below deals with one T cell receptor beta chain. What it binds is not known. Primers: 52 TRBV forward and 13 TRBJ reverse. Some clones are missing from TCRdb's copy, which holds only in-frame ones; the method was immunoSEQ multiplex PCR. The repertoire holds 3,000 to 5,000 clones, with around 90% as singletons. CDR3 length: 18 residues. The source of the sample is a study of regulatory T cells. Overall study findings and caveats: Compared with autologous conventional CD4+ cells and control regulatory cells, CD3G-deficient regulatory T cells showed reduced diversity. In patients, unique TRB V-J pairs were restricted and V/J usage skewed, especially in Tregs.

Patients aged 2 to 39 years had fewer naive and more memory CD4+ and CD8+ T cells. Regulatory (CD25-high CD127-low) and conventional (CD25-low CD127-high) CD4+ T cells were sorted separately. This receptor was obtained from a child younger than 10 with CD3G deficiency. The rearrangement uses TRBV21-1 and TRBJ2-7; TRBD1 is the table's D call and was not checked against the DNA. TRBV21-1 is a pseudogene segment. Sequencing input: CD4+ Tregs sorted from blood. DNA of the CDR3: TGTGCCAGCAGCAAAATTCATCCGGGACAGGCAACAGCCTACGAGCAGTACTTC. This translates into CASSKIHPGQATAYEQYF.